The clone carrying this T cell receptor (beta chain) was seen at least ten times. What it binds is not known. The CDR3 sequence is 14 residues long. In germline, CDR1 is SNHLY, CDR2 FYNNEI. Between the trimmed V and J ends, which lost 4 bases and 0 bases, there was a span of 7 bases. This specimen comes from a study of Graves' ophthalmopathy and Graves' hyperthyroidism. Findings of the study overall: Blood contained most expanded thyroid clonotypes exceeding 0.001 frequency.

RNA transcripts yielded amplified TCR beta CDR3 regions. After a first-round RT-PCR with HTBI primers, a second-round multiplex PCR was run. MiXCR, run by TCRdb on the multiplex PCR reads, gives a single entry per CDR3 protein. Seen here are around 1.1 million distinct CDR3 sequences, 36% observed once, and the top ten hold around 10%. The sequencing sample was made of peripheral blood or thyroid tissue (not recorded which). The chain employs TRBV2 and TRBJ1-5; D uncertain. The source of this sequence is an adult man with Graves' hyperthyroidism. For the CDR3, the DNA is TGTGCCAGCAGTGGGATGAGTAGCAATCAGCCCCAGCATTTT. Its translation: CASSGMSSNQPQHF. The complete variable domain, with remaining parts taken from reference TRBV2 and TRBJ1-5, reads EPEVTQTPSHQVTQMGQEVILRCVPISNHLYFYWYRQILGQKVEFLVSFYNNEISEKSEIFDDQFSVERPDGSNFTLKIRSTKLEDSAMYFCASSGMSSNQPQHFGDGTRLSIL.